The 2 T cell receptor beta chains presented below share a single source sample, sequenced in a study of metastatic and nonmetastatic thyroid tumors (dated by TCRdb to the early 2020s). Libraries were built with PCR. Reads for this sample came from an Illumina HiSeq 4000. Through fastp at Q25 and MiXCR, TCRdb rebuilt clones from the public reads, retaining in-frame beta chains. This sample gives about 32,000 clones in total; 20% of them show up just once. Clones ranked in the top ten supply over 6.5% of the sample. None of the patients had been given any treatment before thyroid surgery. The specimen sequenced was blood. Receptors were obtained from a female donor with papillary thyroid cancer or a benign thyroid nodule (not recorded which). Some clones in this sample may be carry-over from other donors' samples.

This clone appeared many times. The chain has TRBV9 and TRBJ2-2; no clear D. Germline V CDR1 and CDR2: SGDLS, YYNGEE. Between the trimmed V and J ends, which lost 2 bases and 3 bases, there was a span of 11 bases. The CDR3 covers 15 residues. CDR3 protein: CASSVEGRDTGELFF. In DNA, the CDR3 is TGTGCCAGCAGCGTCGAAGGCCGGGACACCGGGGAGCTGTTTTTT.

This clone was recorded once. The chain recombines TRBV20-1 with TRBJ1-1; D call uncertain. The CDR3 loop spans 15 amino acids. Germline lookup yields CDR1 DFQATT and CDR2 SNEGSKA (reference sequence). V lost 1 base to trimming and J lost 1 base, with 13 bases between them. CDR3 DNA: TGCAGTGCTAGAGGCCCCTTGGCGCGGAACACTGAAGCTTTCTTT. This codes for CSARGPLARNTEAFF.